Sequencing of this TCR beta chain was carried out in a study of T cells in Graves' hyperthyroidism and ophthalmopathy. Trimming took 5 bases from V and 6 from J, leaving 19 bases between them. The CDR3 is 15 residues long. The germline CDR1 and CDR2 sequences are DFQATT and SNEGSKA (reference sequence). There are a few counts of this clonotype. The antigen remains undetermined. Study-wide points: Blood samples included most of the expanded thyroid clonotypes exceeding 0.001.

It was RNA transcripts that yielded the amplified TCR beta CDR3 regions. HTBI primers drove first-round RT-PCR of the TCR CDR3. TCRdb re-derived calls from the multiplex PCR reads in MiXCR, one entry per CDR3 protein. The data show 250,000 to 350,000 distinct CDR3 sequences, around 20% seen once. Sequences were obtained from blood. The V and J genes are TRBV20-1 and TRBJ1-4; D perhaps matches TRBD1 (5 bases). The source is a man aged 25-40 years with Graves' ophthalmopathy. The CDR3 here is CSASGTPNSDEKLFF. CDR3 nucleotides: TGCAGTGCTTCCGGGACGCCAAATTCGGATGAAAAACTGTTTTTT.